The 15 T cell receptor beta chains below come from one sample, sequenced in a study of CD8 T cells in ankylosing spondylitis. One entry per CDR3 protein, called by TCRdb with MiXCR from the 5' RACE reads. The sample lists about 240,000 distinct CDR3 sequences, approximately 9% seen once, with nearly 7% in the top ten. The sequenced sample consisted of blood, either unsorted or a sorted T cell fraction (not recorded which). The receptor set was obtained from a male donor with ankylosing spondylitis or in good health (not recorded which).

J is TRBJ2-1 and V is TRBV20-1, with D perhaps TRBD2 (5 bases). This CDR3 has 13 amino acids. V gave up 6 bases and J gave up 3 bases, with 12 bases separating them. The germline CDR1 and CDR2 sequences are DFQATT and SNEGSKA (reference sequence). The CDR3 DNA follows: TGCAGTGCGGGTGGACTGGTCTACAATGAGCAGTTCTTC. Translated, it gives CSAGGLVYNEQFF.

The table lists this clonotype with many counts. CDR3 region: CASSYSRGDTEAFF. The CDR3 nucleotides read TGTGCCAGCAGTTACTCGCGGGGGGACACTGAAGCTTTCTTT. This sequence joins TRBV6-5 and TRBJ1-1; tentatively, D is TRBD1 (5 bases). V was shortened by 0 bases and J by 3 bases, with 8 bases between the two germline ends. CDR3 length equals 14 residues. Per the germline V gene, CDR1 is MNHEY and CDR2 is SVGAGI.

This clonotype was detected many times. The CDR3 DNA follows: TGTGCCAGCAGTTCGGCCAGGGGCAATCAGCCCCAGCATTTT. Its protein is CASSSARGNQPQHF. The chain recombines TRBV12-3 or TRBV12-4 with TRBJ1-5; D is possibly TRBD1 (5 bases). This CDR3 has 14 amino acids. Trimming left V 4 bases short and J 2 bases short, with 9 bases between.

The rearrangement joins TRBV10-3 to TRBJ2-7; TRBD2 aligns across 9 bases. The junction had 7 bases not matched to a gene; V was cut back by 3 bases and J by 1 base. Germline lookup yields CDR1 ENHRY and CDR2 SYGVKD. This CDR3 is 16 amino acids long. The CDR3: CAISDGAGGKSYEQYF. CDR3 sequence (DNA): TGTGCCATCAGTGACGGGGCGGGAGGGAAATCCTACGAGCAGTACTTC.

The gene calls are TRBV15 and TRBJ1-3; unclear D gene. The V and J ends lost 0 bases and 0 bases respectively, with 3 bases between them. Germline V gene lookup returns CDR1 LNHNV and CDR2 YYDKDF (reference sequence). The CDR3 extends over 14 amino acids. CDR3 sequence (DNA): TGTGCCACCAGCAGAGATCGCTCTGGAAACACCATATATTTT. This sequence encodes CATSRDRSGNTIYF.

J is TRBJ1-3 and V is TRBV20-1; D unclear. This CDR3 contains 14 residues. Germline V gives CDR1 DFQATT, CDR2 SNEGSKA (reference sequence). V was clipped by 0 bases and J by 3 bases, with 9 bases between them. The CDR3 bases are TGCAGTGCTAGAGACGAATCCTTTGGAAACACCATATATTTT. It translates to CSARDESFGNTIYF.

This clonotype was counted at least ten times. The rearrangement links TRBV4-1 to TRBJ2-1, with TRBD2 matching 9 bases. Looked up from germline, CDR1 is MGHRA and CDR2 is YSYEKL. CDR3 length equals 18 residues. J was trimmed by 0 bases and V by 1 base; bases with no gene match: 7. The CDR3 region has the DNA TGCGCCAGCAGCCAAGTAGCGGGAGAAGATAGCTCCTACAATGAGCAGTTCTTC. It translates to CASSQVAGEDSSYNEQFF.

This chain uses TRBV6-5 with TRBJ1-2; D unclear. CDR1 is MNHEY and CDR2 is SVGAGI in the germline V gene. The CDR3 totals 18 residues. Trimming stripped 0 bases from V and 8 bases from J, with 25 bases between. The CDR3 region is CASSYSASPAWGGPGYTF. The CDR3 bases are TGTGCCAGCAGTTACTCGGCCTCGCCCGCCTGGGGAGGCCCCGGCTACACCTTC.

This clonotype was detected many times. This chain uses TRBV20-1 with TRBJ2-1; 8 bases agree with TRBD2. CDR1 is DFQATT, CDR2 SNEGSKA, per germline (reference sequence). Losses at the gene ends were 3 bases for V and 7 bases for J; bases not matched to a gene: 8. The CDR3 contains 14 residues. CDR3 DNA: TGCAGTGCTAGCAGAGCGGGGGCGAGAAATGAGCAGTTCTTC. Encoded protein: CSASRAGARNEQFF.

This clonotype was recorded many times. This chain links TRBV6-5 with TRBJ1-2; 9 nucleotides agree with TRBD1. The germline gives CDR1 MNHEY, CDR2 SVGAGI. The CDR3 covers 14 residues. The trim removed 0 bases at V and 8 bases at J, leaving 4 bases unmatched. The CDR3 nucleotides are TGTGCCAGCAGTTACTCCGGGACAGGGCGCGGCTACACCTTC. This sequence encodes CASSYSGTGRGYTF.

There are a few counts of this clonotype. CDR3 sequence: CASSLLSGLAQETQYF. The CDR3 nucleotides read TGTGCCAGCAGCTTACTATCCGGACTAGCTCAAGAGACCCAGTACTTC. The chain carries TRBV7-9 and TRBJ2-5; 8 bases match TRBD2. CDR1 and CDR2 from the germline V gene are SEHNR and FQNEAQ (reference sequence). The ends lost 2 bases at V and 2 bases at J; junction bases unmatched: 7. The CDR3 is made up of 16 amino acids.

This clonotype was counted ten times or more. The chain carries TRBV27 and TRBJ1-5, with D possibly TRBD1 on 6 matching bases. CDR1 MNHEY and CDR2 SMNVEV come from the germline V gene (reference sequence). Trimming stripped 6 bases from V and 4 bases from J, with 19 bases between. CDR3 length equals 16 residues. CDR3 sequence reads: CASSQQGHLGNQPQHF. The CDR3 DNA is TGTGCCAGCAGCCAACAGGGTCATTTGGGGAATCAGCCCCAGCATTTT.

This clonotype was counted many times. The chain employs TRBV5-1 and TRBJ2-3; D may be TRBD2 (5 bases). Trimming shortened V by 0 bases and J by 9 bases, and 14 bases separated the two germline ends. The CDR3 runs to 14 residues. Germline loops: CDR1 SGHRS, CDR2 YFSETQ. Written as DNA, the CDR3 is TGCGCCAGCAGCTTGGGCCCCGCTAGCCGAACGCAGTATTTT. Protein product: CASSLGPASRTQYF.

This clonotype was counted ten times or more. The chain carries TRBV5-1 and TRBJ2-3; D gene ambiguous. Germline lookup yields CDR1 SGHRS and CDR2 YFSETQ. The CDR3 spans 13 residues. V lost 0 bases and J lost 4, with 6 bases in between. In nucleotides, the CDR3 is TGCGCCAGCAGCTTGGATAGCCCAGATACGCAGTATTTT. Translating it yields CASSLDSPDTQYF. Variable domain in full (rest from reference TRBV5-1 and TRBJ2-3): KAGVTQTPRYLIKTRGQQVTLSCSPISGHRSVSWYQQTPGQGLQFLFEYFSETQRNKGNFPGRFSGRQFSNSRSEMNVSTLELGDSALYLCASSLDSPDTQYFGPGTRLTVL.

In its sample, this clonotype was seen many times. The V gene is TRBV7-2, the J gene TRBJ2-2, with TRBD1 as a possible D gene (7 bases). The CDR3 runs to 17 residues. Germline CDR1 reads SGHTA; CDR2 reads FQGNSA. V was pared by 0 bases and J by 1 base, with 12 bases between. The CDR3 region has the DNA TGTGCCAGCAGCTTAGCGGGCAGGGGGGTGAACACCGGGGAGCTGTTTTTT. Translation gives CASSLAGRGVNTGELFF.